The present TCR beta chain was sequenced within a study of cytomegalovirus exposure and HLA in healthy donors. Study overall: Approximately 80 million unique TCRs, all from HLA-typed donors, were included in an early release of the data. Across around 400 genotyped donors, about 80% landed in the Caucasian-associated ancestry cluster.

This clone was counted only a few times. Its antigen is not known. The study ran its PCR with 60 Vbeta and 13 Jbeta primers. Measured with immunoSEQ multiplex PCR; TCRdb has only the in-frame clones, and not every one. The table shows more than 95,000 clones, with over 60% occurring only once. V was trimmed by 5 bases and J by 1 base, leaving 12 bases between them. The CDR3 is 14 amino acids. CDR1 is SEHNR, CDR2 FQNEAQ, per germline (reference sequence). The study's findings and limits: It was 150 to 200 TCR beta chains that were listed as cytomegalovirus-associated.

Sequenced: PBMCs. The TCR was taken from a woman aged 55-75 years in good health and CMV-seropositive. The V and J genes are TRBV7-9 and TRBJ2-7; a possible D gene is TRBD1 (6 bases). The DNA of the CDR3 is TGTGCCAGCAGCCTCCAGACAGGTTCCTACGAGCAGTACTTC. Its protein is CASSLQTGSYEQYF.